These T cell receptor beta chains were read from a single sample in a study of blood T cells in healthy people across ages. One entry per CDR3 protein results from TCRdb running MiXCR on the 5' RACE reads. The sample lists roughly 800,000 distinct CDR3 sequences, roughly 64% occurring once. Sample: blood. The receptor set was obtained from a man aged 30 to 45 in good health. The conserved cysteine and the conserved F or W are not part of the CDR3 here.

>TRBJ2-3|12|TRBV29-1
SVGIAANTDTQY
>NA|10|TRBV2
ASTGVLHEQY
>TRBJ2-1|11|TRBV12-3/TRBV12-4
AIQLALYNEQF
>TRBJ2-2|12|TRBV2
ASSVGRVTGELF
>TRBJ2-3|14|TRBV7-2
ASSRGGAGGVDTQY
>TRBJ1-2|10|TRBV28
ASRRGVDGYT
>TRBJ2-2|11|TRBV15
ATSRDLTGELF
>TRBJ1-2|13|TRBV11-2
ASSFMTDKPYGYT
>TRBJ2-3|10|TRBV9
ASSVDTDTQY
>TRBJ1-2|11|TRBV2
ASNGGSPQGYT
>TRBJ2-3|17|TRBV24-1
ATSDFHFRDRARTDTQY
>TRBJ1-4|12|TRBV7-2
ASGTGGGMKKLF
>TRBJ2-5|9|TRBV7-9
ASSLQSEQY
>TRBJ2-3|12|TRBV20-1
SARRQSSTDTQY
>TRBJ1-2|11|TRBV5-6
ASSGWANYGYT
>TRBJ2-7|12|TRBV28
ATRQGLRANEQY
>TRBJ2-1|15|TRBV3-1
ASSQGGGGASYNEQF
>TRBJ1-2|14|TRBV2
ASSEPQKGGNYGYT
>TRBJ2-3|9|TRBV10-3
AISQEGTQY
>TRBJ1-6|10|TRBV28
ASSLKRSPLH
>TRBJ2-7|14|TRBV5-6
ASSSWTSGNSYEQY
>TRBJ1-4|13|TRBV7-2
ASSPGLVLNEKLF
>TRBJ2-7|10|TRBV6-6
ASSLERSSPY
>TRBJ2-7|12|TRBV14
ASRPQGNGGEQY
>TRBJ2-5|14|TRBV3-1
ASSQTLAGGSETQY
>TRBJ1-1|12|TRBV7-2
ASSSSGENTEAF
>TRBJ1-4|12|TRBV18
ASSLRGLNEKLF
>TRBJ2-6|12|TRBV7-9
ASSAASGANVLT
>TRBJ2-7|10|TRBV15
ATSRDTYEQY
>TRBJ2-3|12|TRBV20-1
SAPSGSTTDTQY
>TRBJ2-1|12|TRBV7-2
ASSRTGLDNEQF